This entry lists 25 T cell receptor beta chains sequenced from one sample in a study of blood T cell repertoires in COVID-19. Clones were read by immunoSEQ multiplex PCR, and TCRdb kept only the in-frame ones, dropping some. The table lists about 80,000 clones, 88% of them singletons. The sequenced sample was peripheral blood. The receptors here all came from a woman of 80 years or more with acute or convalescent COVID-19.

The V gene is TRBV27, the J gene TRBJ2-1; 8 nucleotides match TRBD2. V lost 3 bases, J lost 0 bases, and 7 bases stayed unmatched. The CDR3 loop spans 17 amino acids. The V gene's germline CDR1 is MNHEY and CDR2 SMNVEV (reference sequence). CDR3 sequence (DNA): TGTGCCAGCAGTTTGCGGGGGGTGCGAAGCTCCTACAATGAGCAGTTCTTC. Translation gives CASSLRGVRSSYNEQFF.

The V gene is TRBV12-5, the J gene TRBJ2-2; 11 bases match TRBD2. J gave up 1 base and V 5 bases, and 3 bases lay outside the gene matches. Per the germline V gene, CDR1 is LGHNT and CDR2 is FRNRAP. The CDR3 extends over 16 amino acids. The CDR3 protein is CASGRTSGRNTGELFF. CDR3 coding DNA: TGTGCTAGTGGTCGGACTAGCGGGCGGAACACCGGGGAGCTGTTTTTT.

This rearrangement joins TRBV29-1 to TRBJ2-3; 11 nucleotides line up with TRBD2. Trimming cost V 3 bases and J 4 bases; bases outside gene matches: 15. The V gene's germline CDR1 is SQVTM and CDR2 ANQGSEA. The CDR3 has 18 amino acids. The CDR3 spells CSVELLAGGILVADTQYF. The DNA of the CDR3 is TGCAGCGTTGAGCTTCTAGCGGGGGGTATCCTCGTAGCAGATACGCAGTATTTT.

The CDR3 loop is CASSVGGSYNEQFF. As DNA, the CDR3 is TGTGCCAGCAGCGTGGGGGGCTCCTACAATGAGCAGTTCTTC. The gene calls are TRBV9 and TRBJ2-1; maybe TRBD2 (6 bases). Between the trimmed V and J ends, which lost 2 bases and 0 bases, there was a span of 6 bases. The CDR3 covers 14 residues. Looked up from germline, CDR1 is SGDLS and CDR2 is YYNGEE.

The chain carries TRBV27 and TRBJ2-1, with TRBD2 matching over 14 bases. CDR1 and CDR2 from the germline V gene are MNHEY and SMNVEV (reference sequence). The CDR3 has 18 amino acids. Unmatched junction bases numbered 11, after V lost 3 bases and J lost 7 bases. CDR3 loop: CASSFFSVGLAGVNEQFF. The CDR3 DNA sequence: TGTGCCAGCAGTTTCTTTTCTGTGGGACTAGCGGGAGTAAATGAGCAGTTCTTC.

Written as DNA, the CDR3 is TGCAGTGCTAGGGGGAGTGAGCAGTTCTTC. Its protein is CSARGSEQFF. The J gene is TRBJ2-1, the V gene TRBV20-1, with a possible D match to TRBD2 (5 bases). V was clipped by 3 bases and J by 9 bases, with 6 bases between them. The CDR3 has 10 amino acids. The germline CDR1 and CDR2 sequences are DFQATT and SNEGSKA (reference sequence).

The table lists this clone with a count of one. This chain links TRBV7-9 with TRBJ1-5; D not certain. V dropped 5 bases and J dropped 0 bases, with 5 bases sitting between them. The CDR3 totals 13 residues. Germline-derived CDR1 and CDR2 are SEHNR and FQNEAQ (reference sequence). The CDR3 is CASSPGSNQPQHF. CDR3 nucleotides: TGTGCCAGCAGCCCCGGTAGCAATCAGCCCCAGCATTTT.

V usage is TRBV7-6 and J usage is TRBJ1-4; no reliable D call. Germline values: CDR1 SGHVS, CDR2 FNYEAQ. Between the trimmed V and J ends, which lost 1 base and 0 bases, there was a span of 6 bases. This CDR3 is 15 amino acids long. The DNA of the CDR3 is TGTGCCAGCAGCTTAGGGAGTCCAACTAATGAAAAACTGTTTTTT. Translating it yields CASSLGSPTNEKLFF.

CDR3 loop: CASSTRTGVTEKLFF. CDR3 sequence (DNA): TGTGCCAGCAGCACCCGGACAGGGGTTACTGAAAAACTGTTTTTT. The V and J genes are TRBV7-8 and TRBJ1-4; 9 bases match TRBD1. This CDR3 contains 15 residues. The V and J ends lost 5 bases and 7 bases, in that order; junction bases with no gene match: 8. Germline CDR1 SGHVS, CDR2 FQNEAQ. The variable domain in full, completed from reference TRBV7-8 and TRBJ1-4, reads GAGVSQSPRYKVAKRGQDVALRCDPISGHVSLFWYQQALGQGPEFLTYFQNEAQLDKSGLPSDRFFAERPEGSVSTLKIQRTQQEDSAVYLCASSTRTGVTEKLFFGSGTQLSVL.

The CDR3 nucleotides read TGTGCCAGTAGTATAGGGATAGCGTCGGTCCCCGGGGAGCTGTTTTTT. It is translated as CASSIGIASVPGELFF. The genes are TRBV19 and TRBJ2-2; D might be TRBD2 (5 bases). Trimming pared 1 base from V and 6 bases from J, leaving 15 bases between. In germline, CDR1 is LNHDA, CDR2 SQIVND (reference sequence). CDR3 length: 16 residues.

V is TRBV15 and J is TRBJ1-6; possible D gene TRBD1, 5 bases. The CDR3 loop spans 16 amino acids. Germline V CDR1 and CDR2: LNHNV, YYDKDF (reference sequence). Trimming took off 0 bases at V and 10 bases at J, with 16 bases between the two ends. CDR3 protein: CATSRDKRGGGSPLHF. The CDR3 DNA sequence: TGTGCCACCAGCAGAGATAAGAGGGGCGGGGGATCACCCCTCCACTTT.

V gene TRBV5-6 combines with J gene TRBJ1-3; D gene uncertain. Trimming shortened V by 1 base and J by 2 bases, and 10 bases separated the two germline ends. The CDR3 length is 15 residues. CDR1 is SGHDT and CDR2 is YYEEEE in the germline V gene. The chain's CDR3 is CASSLTGGAGNTIYF. DNA for the CDR3: TGTGCCAGCAGCTTGACGGGCGGGGCTGGAAACACCATATATTTT.

J is TRBJ1-5 and V is TRBV18; 9 bases line up with TRBD1. The CDR3 runs 17 residues. The germline V gene has CDR1 KGHSH and CDR2 LQKENI. With V trimmed by 2 bases and J by 1 base, 6 bases remained unmatched. As DNA, the CDR3 is TGTGCCAGCTCACCAAACCAGGGGACAGGGAGCAATCAGCCCCAGCATTTT. This encodes CASSPNQGTGSNQPQHF.

This chain links TRBV3-1 (or the pseudogene TRBV3-2) with TRBJ2-1; D perhaps matches TRBD1 (5 bases). V gave up 4 bases and J gave up 3 bases, with 7 bases separating them. Germline V gene sequence: CDR1 LGHDT, CDR2 YNNKEL (reference sequence). CDR3 length: 13 amino acids. The CDR3 sequence: CASSRQGYNEQFF. As DNA, the CDR3 is TGTGCCAGCAGCCGGCAGGGCTACAATGAGCAGTTCTTC.

This chain links TRBV5-5 with TRBJ1-5, with 8 bases aligning to TRBD1. From germline, CDR1 is SGHKS and CDR2 YYEKEE (reference sequence). The CDR3 covers 13 residues. V was clipped by 4 bases and J by 5 bases; unmatched bases: 2. The CDR3 DNA reads as TGTGCCAGCAGCGGGACAGGTCATCAGCCCCAGCATTTT. This encodes CASSGTGHQPQHF.

The chain recombines TRBV7-8 with TRBJ1-5; TRBD1 aligns across 8 bases. Trimming cost V 0 bases and J 7 bases; bases outside gene matches: 2. The CDR3 covers 14 residues. Germline V gene data show CDR1 as SGHVS and CDR2 as FQNEAQ. In DNA, the CDR3 is TGTGCCAGCAGCTTAGCGGACAGGGTACAGCCCCAGCATTTT. It is translated as CASSLADRVQPQHF.

The J gene is TRBJ1-6, the V gene TRBV5-1, with 7 bases identical to TRBD1. The J segment lost 3 bases and the V segment lost 5 bases, leaving 14 bases of the junction unmatched. The CDR3 extends over 18 amino acids. CDR1 is SGHRS and CDR2 is YFSETQ in the germline V gene. The CDR3 DNA follows: TGCGCCAGCAGTCCGGGACAGACTGCTTCTCACTATAATTCACCCCTCCACTTT. Translation: CASSPGQTASHYNSPLHF.

The V and J genes are TRBV9 and TRBJ2-5; the match to TRBD1 covers 12 bases. Germline CDR1 is SGDLS and CDR2 is YYNGEE. The junction had 7 bases not matched to a gene; V was cut back by 0 bases and J by 4 bases. This CDR3 region has 17 residues. CDR3 residues: CASSVAPGTGGLETQYF. The CDR3 nucleotides are TGTGCCAGCAGCGTAGCTCCCGGGACAGGGGGCTTAGAGACCCAGTACTTC. Using reference TRBV9 and TRBJ2-5 for the parts outside the CDR3, the full variable domain is DSGVTQTPKHLITATGQRVTLRCSPRSGDLSVYWYQQSLDQGLQFLIQYYNGEERAKGNILERFSAQQFPDLHSELNLSSLELGDSALYFCASSVAPGTGGLETQYFGPGTRLLVL.

The V gene is TRBV5-1, the J gene TRBJ1-2; unclear D gene. Trimming shortened V by 0 bases and J by 2 bases, and 5 bases separated the two germline ends. The CDR3 is made up of 13 amino acids. Germline V gene lookup returns CDR1 SGHRS and CDR2 YFSETQ. The CDR3 loop reads CASSLDGNYGYTF. CDR3 sequence (DNA): TGCGCCAGCAGCTTGGACGGGAACTATGGCTACACCTTC.

The chain has TRBV7-2 and TRBJ1-1, with 12 bases lining up with TRBD1. The germline V gene encodes CDR1 SGHTA and CDR2 FQGNSA. This CDR3 is built from 13 residues. Trimming removed 5 bases from V and 6 bases from J; junction bases left unmatched: 1. CDR3 region: CASSRDRGPEAFF. The DNA of the CDR3 is TGTGCCAGCAGCCGGGACAGGGGGCCTGAAGCTTTCTTT.

The CDR3 spells CASSQVFQREAGNEQFF. The CDR3 DNA sequence: TGTGCCAGCAGCCAAGTTTTCCAGCGGGAGGCGGGCAATGAGCAGTTCTTC. The V and J genes are TRBV3-1 (or the pseudogene TRBV3-2) and TRBJ2-1; 9 bases fit TRBD2. The CDR3 runs 17 residues. From germline, CDR1 is LGHDT and CDR2 YNNKEL (reference sequence). V shed 1 base and J 6 bases; nucleotides not matched to a gene: 10.

This rearrangement joins TRBV6-1 to TRBJ1-2; no firm D call. This CDR3 region has 13 residues. Germline V gives CDR1 MNHNS, CDR2 SASEGT. Trimming left V 2 bases short and J 3 bases short, with 7 bases between. CDR3 amino acids: CASSEPPYYGYTF. Here the CDR3 DNA reads TGTGCCAGCAGTGAACCCCCTTACTATGGCTACACCTTC.

V gene TRBV6-6 combines with J gene TRBJ2-1, with 7 bases identical to TRBD1. Looked up from germline, CDR1 is MNHNY and CDR2 is SVGAGI (reference sequence). The CDR3 has 16 residues. After removal of 5 bases from V and 1 base from J, the junction contained 8 bases not matched to a gene. Here the CDR3 DNA reads TGTGCCAGCAGTCCGGACAGGTGGGGGTCCTACAATGAGCAGTTCTTC. Translation: CASSPDRWGSYNEQFF.

The chain links TRBV7-2 to TRBJ2-1, with D possibly matching TRBD1 (5 bases). The CDR3 totals 11 residues. Germline V lookup: CDR1 SGHTA, CDR2 FQGNSA. The V gene lost 6 bases and the J gene lost 10 bases, with 10 bases spanning the gap. This chain's CDR3 is CASSPSGEQFF. The CDR3 DNA reads as TGTGCCAGCAGTCCGTCAGGGGAGCAGTTCTTC.

Only one count was recorded for this clone. V and J are TRBV2 and TRBJ1-5, with D tentatively TRBD1 (6 bases). CDR3 length equals 13 residues. V was clipped by 6 bases and J by 4 bases, with 10 bases between them. CDR1 is SNHLY and CDR2 is FYNNEI in the germline V gene. The CDR3 DNA follows: TGTGCCAGCAGCGGGGACACAAATCAGCCCCAGCATTTT. It translates to CASSGDTNQPQHF.